One and the same sample provided the 10 T cell receptor beta chains below, sequenced in a study of blood T cell repertoires in COVID-19. The assay was immunoSEQ multiplex PCR, and TCRdb's table has in-frame clones only and misses some. This sample yields around 90,000 clones, of which 92% are seen a single time; approximately 6% belongs to the top ten. Sequencing was performed on peripheral blood. The receptors were gathered from a woman aged 60-70 years with active COVID-19.

This chain uses TRBV3-1 (or the pseudogene TRBV3-2) with TRBJ1-4; D may be TRBD1 (5 bases). Looked up from germline, CDR1 is LGHDT and CDR2 is YNNKEL (reference sequence). With 4 bases removed from V and 2 bases from J, the gap between germline ends came to 11 bases. The CDR3 has 15 amino acids. This CDR3 is CASSRSGGTNEKLFF. As DNA, the CDR3 is TGTGCCAGCAGCCGTTCCGGGGGGACTAATGAAAAACTGTTTTTT.

This chain links TRBV11-2 with TRBJ2-7; 11 bases map to TRBD2. The CDR3 loop spans 16 amino acids. V lost 5 bases and J lost 3; bases outside the gene matches: 9. Germline V CDR1 and CDR2: SGHAT, FQNNGV. The CDR3 bases are TGTGCCAGCAGCGCAGGACTAGCGGGCGTTGTCTACGAGCAGTACTTC. Its protein is CASSAGLAGVVYEQYF.

DNA for the CDR3: TGTGCCAGCAGTTTGAGTGCTCCCTACTTTGGCTACACCTTC. It translates to CASSLSAPYFGYTF. The rearrangement uses TRBV28 and TRBJ1-2; D gene unclear. The CDR3 contains 14 residues. The germline gives CDR1 MDHEN, CDR2 SYDVKM. V lost 3 bases to trimming and J lost 7 bases, with 15 bases between them.

The chain couples TRBV6-5 to TRBJ2-2; 7 nucleotides match TRBD1. Germline values: CDR1 MNHEY, CDR2 SVGAGI. CDR3 length: 12 residues. Trimming took 6 bases from V and 7 from J; bases not matched to a gene: 2. For the CDR3, the DNA is TGTGCCAGCAGGACAGGGTTCGGGGAGCTGTTTTTT. It specifies CASRTGFGELFF.

The V call is TRBV28, the J call TRBJ2-5, with a possible D match to TRBD1 (5 bases). Germline V lookup: CDR1 MDHEN, CDR2 SYDVKM. V was clipped by 6 bases and J by 1 base, with 15 bases between them. The length of the CDR3 is 15 residues. The CDR3 sequence is CASSSYNRFQETQYF. The CDR3 region has the DNA TGTGCCAGCAGCTCCTATAACAGGTTCCAAGAGACCCAGTACTTC.

This chain connects TRBV6-2 or TRBV6-3 to TRBJ1-1; the D is unclear. CDR3 size: 15 residues. Deletions cut 4 bases from V and 1 base from J, with 13 bases between. The germline V gene has CDR1 MNHEY and CDR2 SVGEGT. CDR3 sequence: CASSSPSPPNTEAFF. The CDR3 nucleotides are TGTGCCAGCAGTTCCCCGTCCCCTCCGAACACTGAAGCTTTCTTT.

The chain couples TRBV6-1 to TRBJ1-2, with D maybe TRBD1 (5 bases). This CDR3 is built from 13 residues. Trimming removed 3 bases from V and 9 bases from J, with 14 bases in between. In germline, CDR1 is MNHNS, CDR2 SASEGT. CDR3: CASSERQYWSYTF. CDR3 nucleotide sequence: TGTGCCAGCAGTGAGAGACAGTATTGGAGCTACACCTTC.

The V gene is TRBV7-2, the J gene TRBJ1-1; 9 positions match TRBD1. The CDR3 runs 17 residues. Germline V gene data show CDR1 as SGHTA and CDR2 as FQGNSA. Losses at the gene ends were 5 bases for V and 4 bases for J; bases not matched to a gene: 14. The CDR3 region has the DNA TGTGCCAGCAGCCCCACCTCGGACAGGGGCATGGGCACTGAAGCTTTCTTT. Protein product: CASSPTSDRGMGTEAFF.

The rearrangement uses TRBV7-2 and TRBJ2-5, with D unresolved. There are 12 residues in the CDR3. Between the trimmed V and J ends, which lost 6 bases and 4 bases, there was a span of 9 bases. CDR1 and CDR2 from the germline V gene are SGHTA and FQGNSA. In DNA, the CDR3 is TGTGCCAGCAGGTTAAGCGTAGAGACCCAGTACTTC. Amino acid sequence: CASRLSVETQYF.

This clone has only a few counts. The chain has TRBV9 and TRBJ1-2, with D maybe TRBD1 (6 bases). V lost 0 bases to trimming and J lost 3 bases, with 15 bases between them. The CDR3 is 16 amino acids. The V gene's germline CDR1 is SGDLS and CDR2 YYNGEE. The CDR3 DNA reads as TGTGCCAGCAGCGTAGCTCAGGGGAGGGGGTACTATGGCTACACCTTC. Amino acid sequence: CASSVAQGRGYYGYTF.